This is a list of T cell receptor beta chains from one sample in a study of cytomegalovirus exposure and HLA in healthy donors. The table came from immunoSEQ multiplex PCR; TCRdb's copy has only in-frame clones and leaves some out. Altogether fewer than 110,000 clones are present, roughly 76% being singletons, with the ten largest covering 4.1%. Sequencing was done on a sample of PBMCs. These receptor sequences come from a man between 40 and 49 years old in good health and CMV-seronegative. Each CDR3 is given with its conserved first and last residue. The D gene is left open where the match is weak. Not all rows give a size; the values are once, few, many and, for expanded clones, a class.

TGCGCCAGCAGCACTGACAGCCCTCGCACAGATACGCAGTATTTT	CASSTDSPRTDTQYF	TRBV5-1	TRBJ2-3	.	.
TGTGCCAGCAGCCCCGTGATATCTATACAGCGGACCTCCTACGAGCAGTACTTC	CASSPVISIQRTSYEQYF	TRBV7-8	TRBJ2-7	once	.
TGCGCCAGCAGCTTGACCACGGGGCAAGAGACCCAGTACTTC	CASSLTTGQETQYF	TRBV5-1	TRBJ2-5	.	.
TGTGCCATCAGAACCGGGACAGACGCGAACACCGGGGAGCTGTTTTTT	CAIRTGTDANTGELFF	TRBV10-3	TRBJ2-2	.	TRBD1
TGTGCCAGTAGTATAGGCCCGAGCATAGATACGCAGTATTTT	CASSIGPSIDTQYF	TRBV19	TRBJ2-3	.	.
TGCAGTGCTAGTCTACTCTCCGGCTACACCTTC	CSASLLSGYTF	TRBV20-1	TRBJ1-2	.	.
TGTGCCTGGAGTTCAGGGGGGTCTCATCAGCCCCAGCATTTT	CAWSSGGSHQPQHF	TRBV30	TRBJ1-5	.	TRBD1
TGTGCCAGCTCACTGGACAGGGATCTCAACTATGGCTACACCTTC	CASSLDRDLNYGYTF	TRBV18	TRBJ1-2	few	TRBD1
TGCGCCAGCAGCCCCCCACTAACCTACAATGAGCAGTTCTTC	CASSPPLTYNEQFF	TRBV5-1	TRBJ2-1	few	.
TGTGCCAGCAGCTCTCGGGGTCGAACTGAAGCTTTCTTT	CASSSRGRTEAFF	TRBV9	TRBJ1-1	.	.
TGTGCCAGCAGCTTAGTGTGGGGACAGACTGGAAACACCATATATTTT	CASSLVWGQTGNTIYF	TRBV7-8	TRBJ1-3	.	TRBD1
TGTGCCAGCAGTTTCCTGGCAGTACCCAATCAGCCCCAGCATTTT	CASSFLAVPNQPQHF	TRBV27	TRBJ1-5	.	.
TGTGCCAGCAGTTACCTCGAACAGGGTGCATCACCCCTCCACTTT	CASSYLEQGASPLHF	TRBV6-5	TRBJ1-6	few	.
TGTGCCAGCAGCTTATACAGGGGTTCCCGGGAGACCCAGTACTTC	CASSLYRGSRETQYF	TRBV7-2	TRBJ2-5	.	TRBD1
TGCGCCAGCAGCTTGGCCGGAGAGACCCAGTACTTC	CASSLAGETQYF	TRBV5-1	TRBJ2-5	.	.
TGTGCCAGCAGTCCAGGGAGGGAGCTGTTTTTT	CASSPGRELFF	TRBV28	TRBJ2-2	.	.
TGTGCCAGCAGTTACACCGACAGGGCCTATGGCTACACCTTC	CASSYTDRAYGYTF	TRBV6-5	TRBJ1-2	once	TRBD1
TGTGCCAGCAGCGTAGGGGTAGCAAATGAGCAGTTCTTC	CASSVGVANEQFF	TRBV7-6	TRBJ2-1	.	.
TGTGCCAGCAAATCATTAACGACAGGGGGCATAGACTATGGCTACACCTTC	CASKSLTTGGIDYGYTF	TRBV19	TRBJ1-2	.	TRBD1
TGTGCCAGCAGCTTACTCACAGCCCGGGGGGGGGCCAACGTCCTGACTTTC	CASSLLTARGGANVLTF	TRBV11-2	TRBJ2-6	.	.
TGCGCCAGCAGCCGGAACAGATGGACAGGTGAAAAACTGTTTTTT	CASSRNRWTGEKLFF	TRBV5-1	TRBJ1-4	.	TRBD1
TGTGCCTGGGCCGGGGGGGAAACGGGGGAGACCCAGTACTTC	CAWAGGETGETQYF	TRBV30	TRBJ2-5	.	TRBD2
TGCGCCAGCAGAGTCCCCGGGGGGACCGGACACACTGAAGCTTTCTTT	CASRVPGGTGHTEAFF	TRBV10-2	TRBJ1-1	.	.
TGTGCCAGCAGCCAAGTTCCGGGACAGGGGACCACCGGGGAGCTGTTTTTT	CASSQVPGQGTTGELFF	TRBV4-2	TRBJ2-2	.	TRBD1
TGCAGCGTTGGGGGCAGCCAAGAGACCCAGTACTTC	CSVGGSQETQYF	TRBV29-1	TRBJ2-5	few	.
TGTGCCAGCAGTGGGGGGGGCAGGTCTAATGAAAAACTGTTTTTT	CASSGGGRSNEKLFF	TRBV6-1	TRBJ1-4	.	.
TGTGCCAGCAGTGAAGCGCGCTGGGCCGGCGGGGAGCTGTTTTTT	CASSEARWAGGELFF	TRBV2	TRBJ2-2	.	.
TGTGCCAGCAGGGGACAGGGATGGGATACGCAGTATTTT	CASRGQGWDTQYF	TRBV6-4	TRBJ2-3	.	TRBD1
TGCGCCAGCAGGGCTGGGGCCACAGATACGCAGTATTTT	CASRAGATDTQYF	TRBV5-1	TRBJ2-3	few	.
TGTGCCAGCAGCTTCGGCGGGTCCTACGAGCAGTACTTC	CASSFGGSYEQYF	TRBV7-8	TRBJ2-7	.	.
TGTGCCTCCCTGGACAGAACCTATAATTCACCCCTCCACTTT	CASLDRTYNSPLHF	TRBV30	TRBJ1-6	.	.
TGCGCCAGCAGCCCGGGACAACTACCTCCCTACGAGCAGTACTTC	CASSPGQLPPYEQYF	TRBV10-2	TRBJ2-7	.	.
TGTGCCAGCAGCTTAGGTCTCGGCTACAATGAGCAGTTCTTC	CASSLGLGYNEQFF	TRBV7-2	TRBJ2-1	.	.
TGTGCCAGCTCACCACTGGAGGAGACCCAGTACTTC	CASSPLEETQYF	TRBV18	TRBJ2-5	.	.
TGTGCCAGCTCACCGGCGAGCGGGGGGAACTACGAGCAGTACTTC	CASSPASGGNYEQYF	TRBV18	TRBJ2-7	few	TRBD2
TGCGCCAGCAGCCATCAGGGGGTGGAAAGAAATGGCTACACCTTC	CASSHQGVERNGYTF	TRBV5-1	TRBJ1-2	.	TRBD1
TGTGCCAGCATTAGGCAGGGGGCGAACACCGGGGAGCTGTTTTTT	CASIRQGANTGELFF	TRBV6-1	TRBJ2-2	.	TRBD1
TGCGCCAGCAGCTCCTCCACTTCGAACACTGAAGCTTTCTTT	CASSSSTSNTEAFF	TRBV5-1	TRBJ1-1	.	.
TGTGCCAGCAGTGAAGGACAGGGTGGTGGCTACACCTTC	CASSEGQGGGYTF	TRBV2	TRBJ1-2	few	TRBD1
TGCGCCAGCAGTTCCGGGACTAGCGTGGATACGCAGTATTTT	CASSSGTSVDTQYF	TRBV5-1	TRBJ2-3	once	TRBD2
TGTGCCAGCAGAGAGGGGGTGTACGAGCAGTACTTC	CASREGVYEQYF	TRBV6-1	TRBJ2-7	.	.
TGTGCCAGCAGCTTAGAAGGGGGCGGCGGTTCACCCCTCCACTTT	CASSLEGGGGSPLHF	TRBV11-2	TRBJ1-6	.	TRBD1
TGTGCCAGCAGCGTAGGGGCGGATACGCAGTATTTT	CASSVGADTQYF	TRBV9	TRBJ2-3	.	.
TGTGCCAGTAGTAAGGAGGGCTATGGCTACACCTTC	CASSKEGYGYTF	TRBV19	TRBJ1-2	few	.
TGTGCCAGCAGCCTTGCCGGGACTAGCGGGGGGGATGAGCAGTTCTTC	CASSLAGTSGGDEQFF	TRBV6-4	TRBJ2-1	.	TRBD2